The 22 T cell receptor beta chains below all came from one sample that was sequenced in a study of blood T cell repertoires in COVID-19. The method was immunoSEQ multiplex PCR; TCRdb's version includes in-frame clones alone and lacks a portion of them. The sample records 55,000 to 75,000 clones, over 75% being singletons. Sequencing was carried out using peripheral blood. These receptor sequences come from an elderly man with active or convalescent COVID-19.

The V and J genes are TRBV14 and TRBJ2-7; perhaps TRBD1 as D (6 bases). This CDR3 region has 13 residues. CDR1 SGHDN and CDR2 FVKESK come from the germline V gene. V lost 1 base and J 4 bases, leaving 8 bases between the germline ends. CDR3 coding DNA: TGTGCCAGCAGCCAAGGAAGGGGGTACGAGCAGTACTTC. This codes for CASSQGRGYEQYF.

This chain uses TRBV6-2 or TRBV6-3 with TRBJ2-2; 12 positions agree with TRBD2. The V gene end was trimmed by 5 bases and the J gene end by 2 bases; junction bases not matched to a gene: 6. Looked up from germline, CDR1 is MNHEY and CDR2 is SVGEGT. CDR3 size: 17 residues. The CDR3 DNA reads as TGTGCCAGCAGTCCGACTAGCGGGAGAAAAAACACCGGGGAGCTGTTTTTT. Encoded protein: CASSPTSGRKNTGELFF.

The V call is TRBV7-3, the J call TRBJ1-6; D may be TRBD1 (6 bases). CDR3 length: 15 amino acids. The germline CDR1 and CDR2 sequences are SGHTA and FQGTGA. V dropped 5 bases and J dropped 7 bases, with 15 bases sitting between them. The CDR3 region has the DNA TGTGCCAGCAGCGCGAGCGGGACATACAATTCACCCCTCCACTTT. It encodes CASSASGTYNSPLHF.

CDR3 sequence reads: CASSVYGSGRGTYNEQFF. As DNA, the CDR3 is TGTGCCAGCAGCGTATATGGGAGTGGGAGGGGGACCTACAATGAGCAGTTCTTC. This chain links TRBV9 with TRBJ2-1; D possibly corresponds to TRBD2 (7 bases). V was pared by 1 base and J by 2 bases, with 19 bases between. CDR1 and CDR2 (germline): SGDLS, YYNGEE. This CDR3 region has 18 residues.

CDR3 sequence (DNA): TGCGCCAGCAGCCAAGATTTCTTGCTAGACATTCAGTACTTC. It codes for CASSQDFLLDIQYF. The V and J genes are TRBV4-3 and TRBJ2-4, with no clear D. Germline V lookup: CDR1 LGHNA, CDR2 YSLEER. The germline V and J ends were trimmed by 0 bases and 8 bases, with 11 bases remaining between them. The CDR3 contains 14 residues.

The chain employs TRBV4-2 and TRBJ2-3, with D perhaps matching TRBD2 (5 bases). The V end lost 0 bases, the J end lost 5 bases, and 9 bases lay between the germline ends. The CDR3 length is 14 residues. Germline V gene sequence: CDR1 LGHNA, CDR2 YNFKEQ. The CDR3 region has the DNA TGTGCCAGCAGCCAAGAAAACGGGATAGATACGCAGTATTTT. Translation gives CASSQENGIDTQYF.

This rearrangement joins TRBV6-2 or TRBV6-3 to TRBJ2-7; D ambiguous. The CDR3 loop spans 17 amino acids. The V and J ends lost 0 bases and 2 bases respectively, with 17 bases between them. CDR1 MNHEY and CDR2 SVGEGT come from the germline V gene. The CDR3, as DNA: TGTGCCAGCAGTTACTCGTTGGCAGATAATTATGCCTACGAGCAGTACTTC. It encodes CASSYSLADNYAYEQYF.

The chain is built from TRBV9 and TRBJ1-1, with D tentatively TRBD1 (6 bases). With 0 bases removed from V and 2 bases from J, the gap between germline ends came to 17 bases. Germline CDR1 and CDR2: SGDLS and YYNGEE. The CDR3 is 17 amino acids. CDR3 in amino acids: CASSVGWDTTLNTEAFF. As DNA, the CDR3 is TGTGCCAGCAGCGTAGGATGGGACACTACCCTTAACACTGAAGCTTTCTTT.

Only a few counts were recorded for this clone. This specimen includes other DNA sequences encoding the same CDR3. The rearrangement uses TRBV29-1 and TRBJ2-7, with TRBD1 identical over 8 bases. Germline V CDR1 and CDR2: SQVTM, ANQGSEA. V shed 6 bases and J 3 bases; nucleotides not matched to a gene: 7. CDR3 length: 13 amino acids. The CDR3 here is CSVGGQGLYEQYF. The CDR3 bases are TGCAGCGTCGGAGGACAGGGCCTCTACGAGCAGTACTTC.

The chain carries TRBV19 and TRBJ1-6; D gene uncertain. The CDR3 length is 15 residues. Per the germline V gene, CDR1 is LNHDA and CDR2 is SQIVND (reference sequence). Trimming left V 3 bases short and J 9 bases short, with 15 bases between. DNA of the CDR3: TGTGCCAGTAGTATCCCGCGGGCCGTGAGTTCACCCCTCCACTTT. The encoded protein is CASSIPRAVSSPLHF.

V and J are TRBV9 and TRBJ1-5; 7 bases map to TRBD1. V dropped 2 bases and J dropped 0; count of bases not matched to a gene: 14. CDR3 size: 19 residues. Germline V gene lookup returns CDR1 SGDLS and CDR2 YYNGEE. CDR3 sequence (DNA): TGTGCCAGCAGCGTCCGAGAGGAGGGACAGTCCAATAGCAATCAGCCCCAGCATTTT. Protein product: CASSVREEGQSNSNQPQHF. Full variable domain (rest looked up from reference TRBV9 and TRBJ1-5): DSGVTQTPKHLITATGQRVTLRCSPRSGDLSVYWYQQSLDQGLQFLIQYYNGEERAKGNILERFSAQQFPDLHSELNLSSLELGDSALYFCASSVREEGQSNSNQPQHFGDGTRLSIL.

CDR3 nucleotide sequence: TGTGCCAGCAGCTTACAAGCTCCGAACACTGAAGCTTTCTTT. Encoded protein: CASSLQAPNTEAFF. The V and J genes are TRBV7-9 and TRBJ1-1, with no clear D. Germline lookup yields CDR1 SEHNR and CDR2 FQNEAQ (reference sequence). The CDR3 is made up of 14 amino acids. The V end lost 2 bases, the J end lost 1 base, and 8 bases lay between the germline ends.

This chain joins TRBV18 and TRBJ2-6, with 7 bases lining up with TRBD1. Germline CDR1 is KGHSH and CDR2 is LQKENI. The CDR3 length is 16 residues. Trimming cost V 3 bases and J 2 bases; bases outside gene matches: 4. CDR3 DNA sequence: TGTGCCAGCTCACCGATGCAGGGGGCTGGGGCCAACGTCCTGACTTTC. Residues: CASSPMQGAGANVLTF.

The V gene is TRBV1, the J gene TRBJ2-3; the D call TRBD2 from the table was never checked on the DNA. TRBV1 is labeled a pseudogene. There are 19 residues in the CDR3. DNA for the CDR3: TGCACCAGCAGCCGATCCGGGACTAGCGGGAATTTCGGGTCAGATACGCAGTATTTT. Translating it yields CTSSRSGTSGNFGSDTQYF.

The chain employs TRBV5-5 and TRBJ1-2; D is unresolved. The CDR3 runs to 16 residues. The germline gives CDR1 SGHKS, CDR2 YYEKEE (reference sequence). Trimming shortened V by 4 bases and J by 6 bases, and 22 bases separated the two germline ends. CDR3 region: CASSPGVRLLLNGYTF. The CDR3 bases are TGTGCCAGCAGCCCGGGTGTTCGGCTACTACTAAATGGCTACACCTTC.

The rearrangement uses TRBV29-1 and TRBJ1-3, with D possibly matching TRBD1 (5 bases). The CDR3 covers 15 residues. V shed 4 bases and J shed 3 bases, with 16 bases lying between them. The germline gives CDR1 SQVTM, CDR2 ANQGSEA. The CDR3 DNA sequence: TGCAGCGTTGGTTTGGTCGGGGGTGATGGAAACACCATATATTTT. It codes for CSVGLVGGDGNTIYF.

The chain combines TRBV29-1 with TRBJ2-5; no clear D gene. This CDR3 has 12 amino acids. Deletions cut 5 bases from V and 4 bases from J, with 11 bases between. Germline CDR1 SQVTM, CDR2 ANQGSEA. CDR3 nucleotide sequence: TGCAGCGTTTCCCTTTTCCCAGAGACCCAGTACTTC. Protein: CSVSLFPETQYF.

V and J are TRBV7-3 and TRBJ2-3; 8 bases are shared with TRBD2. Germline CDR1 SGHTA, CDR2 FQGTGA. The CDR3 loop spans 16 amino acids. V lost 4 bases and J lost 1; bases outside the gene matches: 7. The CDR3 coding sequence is TGTGCCAGCAGCTCAAGCGGGGGATTCGGCACAGATACGCAGTATTTT. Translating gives CASSSSGGFGTDTQYF.

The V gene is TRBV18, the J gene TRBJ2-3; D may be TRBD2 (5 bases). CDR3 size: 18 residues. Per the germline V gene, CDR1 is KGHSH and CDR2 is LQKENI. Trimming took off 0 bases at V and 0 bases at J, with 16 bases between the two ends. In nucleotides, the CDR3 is TGTGCCAGCTCACCACCAGCTGGGGAGCGGTCGAGCACAGATACGCAGTATTTT. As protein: CASSPPAGERSSTDTQYF.

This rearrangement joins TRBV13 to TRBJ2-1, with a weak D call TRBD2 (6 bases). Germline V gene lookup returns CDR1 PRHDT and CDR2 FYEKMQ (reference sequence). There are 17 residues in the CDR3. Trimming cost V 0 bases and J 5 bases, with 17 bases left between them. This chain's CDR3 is CASSLGLGLANNNEQFF. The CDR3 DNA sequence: TGTGCCAGCAGCTTAGGCCTAGGGCTAGCGAACAACAATGAGCAGTTCTTC. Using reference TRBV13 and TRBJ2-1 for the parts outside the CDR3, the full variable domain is AAGVIQSPRHLIKEKRETATLKCYPIPRHDTVYWYQQGPGQDPQFLISFYEKMQSDKGSIPDRFSAQQFSDYHSELNMSSLELGDSALYFCASSLGLGLANNNEQFFGPGTRLTVL.

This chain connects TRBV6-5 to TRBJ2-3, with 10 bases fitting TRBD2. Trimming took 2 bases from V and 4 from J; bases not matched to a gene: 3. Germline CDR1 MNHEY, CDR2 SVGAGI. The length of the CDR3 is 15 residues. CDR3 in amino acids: CASSYGLADSDTQYF. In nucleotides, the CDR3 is TGTGCCAGCAGTTACGGACTAGCGGACTCAGATACGCAGTATTTT.

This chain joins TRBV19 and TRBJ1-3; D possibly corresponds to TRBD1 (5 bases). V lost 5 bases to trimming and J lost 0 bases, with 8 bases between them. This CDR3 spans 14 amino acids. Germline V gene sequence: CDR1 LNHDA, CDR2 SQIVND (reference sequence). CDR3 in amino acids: CASSSGHSGNTIYF. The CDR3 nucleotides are TGTGCCAGTAGTTCAGGACACTCTGGAAACACCATATATTTT.